This T cell receptor (beta chain) was sequenced in a study of post-analysis software for immune sequencing data (dated by TCRdb to between 2015 and 2017). Study-level background: Recorded disease courses included relapsing-remitting, secondary progressive and progressive-relapsing multiple sclerosis, with some patients lacking subtype annotation. The patient repertoires were compared against roughly 12 previously published healthy control repertoires obtained from donors aged 6 to 25 years. A subset of samples was prepared in parallel using single-end sample barcoding, then pooled and co-amplified after Illumina adapter ligation.

After removal of 5 bases from V and 2 bases from J, the junction retains 7 bases not matched to a gene. CDR1 and CDR2, looked up from the germline V gene (reference sequence), are DFQATT and SNEGSKA. Including the terminal cysteine and phenylalanine, the CDR3 comprises 14 residues. Of all the DNA, just the CDR3 is kept, 42 bases in frame from base 1. To demonstrate the VDJtools post-analysis software, TCR beta repertoires were profiled from the peripheral blood of 10 to 15 young patients with multiple sclerosis. Multiple sclerosis patients were children and adolescents aged roughly 6 to 16 years. Here is what the overall study found, with its caveats: Direct clustering with F measure revealed strong co-clustering of samples prepared in the same batch, which led to a batch-effect correction. Normalized Chao1 diversity was significantly lower in multiple sclerosis patients than controls, suggesting substantial peripheral T-cell clonal expansion. The multiple sclerosis patient group was slightly younger than the control group. A handful of TRBV segments, including TRBV5-6, TRBV5-1 and TRBV20-1, were significantly more frequent in patients than controls.

Concerning this clonotype: Its antigen target is currently unknown. No base-level quality is on record; no much larger clone is a single base apart.

Receptor libraries were prepared by PCR. Sequencing was performed on an Illumina HiSeq 2500. Unique molecular identifiers were incorporated into TCR beta cDNA libraries to reduce PCR and sequencing biases. Roughly 500,000 cDNA molecules were obtained per 1 to 10 million input T cells, so each molecule approximated one T cell. Patient libraries were prepared and sequenced with the same protocol used for the earlier healthy control dataset. Within a given batch, samples were prepared together, multiplexed and sequenced on the same HiSeq lane. The study's own analysis went as follows. Raw barcoded reads were processed with MIGEC, discarding single-read molecular identifier groups before consensus assembly and CDR3 extraction. VDJtools was used for post-analysis of the clonotype tables, with diversity normalized by down-sampling every dataset to the smallest sample size. To correct batch-related cross-sample contamination, repertoire overlap clustering matched CDR3 amino acid sequences but not nucleotide sequences. Using fastp at Q25 and MiXCR, TCRdb reprocessed the public reads and kept productive beta chains. Entries are consolidated by CDR3 protein sequence, retaining the most common genes and DNA. The V and J calls and clone size come from TCRdb's table, not from the authors' own analysis. Counted in this sample were fewer than 850,000 distinct CDR3 sequences; 25% to 30% of them appeared once. The top ten clones comprise 0.56% of the sample.

The sample was blood. The receptor was isolated from a girl aged 5 to 17 with multiple sclerosis. The receptor chain draws on TRBV20-1 and TRBJ2-3; the central 7 bases match TRBD1. The DNA is as follows: TGCAGTGCTTCGGGCAGGGGGACCACAGATACGCAGTATTTT. The resulting protein is CSASGRGTTDTQYF.